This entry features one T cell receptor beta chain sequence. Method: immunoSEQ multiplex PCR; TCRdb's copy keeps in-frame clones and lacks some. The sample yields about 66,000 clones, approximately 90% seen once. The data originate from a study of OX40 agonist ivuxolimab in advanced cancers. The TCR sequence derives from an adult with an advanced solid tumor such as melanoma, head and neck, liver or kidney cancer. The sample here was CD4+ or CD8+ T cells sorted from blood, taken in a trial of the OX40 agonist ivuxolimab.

The CDR3 is CASSLGRKGLAGGRVQYNEQFF. Written as DNA, the CDR3 is TGTGCCAGCAGCTTAGGAAGAAAAGGACTAGCGGGAGGCCGGGTACAGTACAATGAGCAGTTCTTC. This sequence joins TRBV7-8 and TRBJ2-1; 14 bases agree with TRBD2. After removal of 1 base from V and 4 bases from J, the junction contained 18 bases not matched to a gene. Germline V gives CDR1 SGHVS, CDR2 FQNEAQ. This CDR3 spans 22 amino acids.